The 16 T cell receptor beta chains in this list originate from one sample, sequenced in a study of blood T cells in healthy people across ages. For the second PCR, which ran for roughly 6 to 12 cycles, a sample-barcoded 5' primer and a J-beta primer mix were used. A single record per CDR3 protein comes from TCRdb applying MiXCR to the 5' RACE reads. The sample comprises about 1.5 million distinct CDR3 sequences, roughly 43% of which are singletons, and 4% rests with the top ten. Specimen: blood. These receptors all come from a woman aged 18 to 35 in good health.

This clonotype was seen a few times. V is TRBV5-6 and J is TRBJ2-3; perhaps TRBD2 as D (5 bases). Germline loops: CDR1 SGHDT, CDR2 YYEEEE. There are 16 residues in the CDR3. With 1 base removed from V and 2 bases from J, the gap between germline ends came to 14 bases. CDR3 sequence reads: CASSLTAERNTDTQYF. The CDR3 DNA follows: TGTGCCAGCAGCTTGACAGCGGAACGTAACACAGATACGCAGTATTTT.

V gene TRBV29-1 combines with J gene TRBJ1-3; no reliable D call. Germline CDR1 SQVTM, CDR2 ANQGSEA. Trimming took 0 bases from V and 8 from J, leaving 11 bases between them. The CDR3 covers 13 residues. The CDR3 nucleotides are TGCAGCGTTGAAGAACGGACGAGGGACACCATATATTTT. Residues: CSVEERTRDTIYF.

Only a few counts were recorded for this clonotype. The rearrangement uses TRBV25-1 and TRBJ2-3; possible D gene TRBD2, 6 bases. The CDR3 runs 15 residues. Germline V lookup: CDR1 MGHDK, CDR2 SYGVNS. Trimming shortened V by 3 bases and J by 3 bases, and 13 bases separated the two germline ends. The DNA for the CDR3 is TGTGCCAGCAGTGACCAGCGGGTTAGGACAGATACGCAGTATTTT. It specifies CASSDQRVRTDTQYF.

This sequence joins TRBV4-1 and TRBJ2-7; 9 positions agree with TRBD1. Germline V CDR1 and CDR2: MGHRA, YSYEKL. J lost 3 bases, V lost 2 bases, and 11 bases had no gene match. The CDR3 has 17 residues. CDR3 sequence: CASSQLLPTGGDYEQYF. The CDR3 DNA reads as TGCGCCAGCAGCCAACTCCTCCCCACAGGGGGCGACTACGAGCAGTACTTC.

This clonotype was counted a few times. V is TRBV20-1 and J is TRBJ2-1; D is ambiguous. With the DNA end fitting TRBJ2-7 better, the J assignment may be wrong. This CDR3 region has 13 residues. From germline, CDR1 is DFQATT and CDR2 SNEGSKA (reference sequence). The CDR3 bases are TGCAGTGCTAGATCCGATCCAAGCAACGAGCAGTACTTC. It translates to CSARSDPSNEQYF.

This chain connects TRBV30 to TRBJ2-5; 11 nucleotides line up with TRBD1. This CDR3 is 15 amino acids long. CDR1 and CDR2 from the germline V gene are GTSNPN and SVGIG (reference sequence). The trim removed 3 bases at V and 7 bases at J, leaving 10 bases unmatched. As DNA, the CDR3 is TGTGCCTGGAGCGCCGGGACAGGGGGTGCTGGGACCCAGTACTTC. This translates into CAWSAGTGGAGTQYF.

The chain uses TRBV20-1 and TRBJ2-5; 8 bases map to TRBD2. The last part of the DNA fits TRBJ2-7 better; the J call may be wrong. This CDR3 spans 14 amino acids. Germline values: CDR1 DFQATT, CDR2 SNEGSKA (reference sequence). The CDR3 spells CSADYSGASYEQYF. Written as DNA, the CDR3 is TGCAGTGCTGACTATAGCGGGGCCTCCTACGAGCAGTACTTC.

The chain joins TRBV13 to TRBJ2-3; 7 nucleotides agree with TRBD1. Germline CDR1 and CDR2: PRHDT and FYEKMQ (reference sequence). V lost 5 bases, J lost 5 bases, and 4 bases stayed unmatched. The CDR3 loop spans 13 amino acids. This chain's CDR3 is CASSVPGGDTQYF. CDR3 nucleotides: TGTGCCAGCAGCGTACCAGGGGGAGATACGCAGTATTTT.

The sample holds a few counts of this clonotype. The chain has TRBV29-1 and TRBJ2-7; no clear D gene. Trimming took off 5 bases at V and 1 base at J, with 3 bases between the two ends. The germline V gene encodes CDR1 SQVTM and CDR2 ANQGSEA. The CDR3 has 10 amino acids. The CDR3 DNA follows: TGCAGCGTTTTTTCCTACGAGCAGTACTTC. Its protein is CSVFSYEQYF.

The V call is TRBV6-5, the J call TRBJ1-2; D is unclear. Trimming cost V 2 bases and J 6 bases, with 19 bases left between them. There are 16 residues in the CDR3. CDR1 is MNHEY, CDR2 SVGAGI, per germline. CDR3 bases: TGTGCCAGCAGTTACGACTGGAGCGGATTATGGGATGGCTACACCTTC. This sequence encodes CASSYDWSGLWDGYTF.

This clonotype was detected only a few times. The gene calls are TRBV7-9 and TRBJ2-1; weak D call: TRBD2 (5 bases). The CDR3 totals 17 residues. Germline CDR1 SEHNR, CDR2 FQNEAQ (reference sequence). V shed 5 bases and J shed 0 bases, with 17 bases lying between them. CDR3 bases: TGTGCCAGCAGCACCCCGGACGGGGAGAACTCCTACAATGAGCAGTTCTTC. Its protein is CASSTPDGENSYNEQFF.

The chain combines TRBV29-1 with TRBJ2-2, with TRBD1 as a possible D gene (5 bases). V gave up 7 bases and J gave up 4 bases, with 13 bases separating them. This CDR3 spans 13 amino acids. Germline values: CDR1 SQVTM, CDR2 ANQGSEA. In DNA form, the CDR3 reads TGCAGCGCCCAGCTTGGGGCCACCGGGGAGCTGTTTTTT. Its protein product is CSAQLGATGELFF.

CDR3 sequence reads: CASSPSRQGNYGYTF. The CDR3 nucleotides are TGTGCCAGCAGCCCATCACGACAGGGTAACTATGGCTACACCTTC. The chain recombines TRBV5-4 with TRBJ1-2, with 7 bases aligning to TRBD1. With 4 bases clipped from V and 1 base from J, the junction kept 7 bases outside the gene matches. Germline CDR1 and CDR2: SGHNT and YYREEE (reference sequence). The CDR3 sequence is 15 residues long.

This clonotype has just a few counts. The chain employs TRBV4-1 and TRBJ1-5, with D possibly being TRBD1 (5 bases). Per the germline V gene, CDR1 is MGHRA and CDR2 is YSYEKL. Trimming took 1 base from V and 11 from J, leaving 15 bases between them. The CDR3 contains 14 residues. CDR3 DNA: TGCGCCAGCAGCCAAGTGGGACGGCCGGAAACCCAGCATTTT. Translated, it gives CASSQVGRPETQHF.

The rearrangement links TRBV6-2 or TRBV6-3 to TRBJ2-7, with 7 nucleotides matching TRBD2. Germline CDR1 reads MNHEY; CDR2 reads SVGEGT. Trimming at V came to 6 bases and at J to 6 bases, leaving 11 bases not matched to a gene. The CDR3 consists of 14 residues. CDR3 residues: CASRVILASGEQYF. CDR3 nucleotides: TGTGCCAGCAGGGTAATATTAGCTAGCGGCGAGCAGTACTTC.

The chain recombines TRBV28 with TRBJ2-1, with a tentative D call TRBD2 (8 bases). Trimming left V 6 bases short and J 10 bases short, with 22 bases between. Germline V CDR1 and CDR2: MDHEN, SYDVKM. This CDR3 spans 15 amino acids. The DNA of the CDR3 is TGTGCCAGCAGAACAGGGGATCGGGGGGGCTACGAGCAGTTCTTC. Translation: CASRTGDRGGYEQFF.